A selection of T cell receptor beta chains follows, all from one sample in a study of CD8 T cells in Susac syndrome. TCRdb reanalysed the immunoSEQ multiplex PCR reads using MiXCR and keeps one entry per CDR3 protein. The sample lists under 200,000 distinct CDR3 sequences; roughly 92% were seen once. Sequenced material: CD4+ T cells from PBMCs. Receptor source: a human donor in good health. Both conserved end residues are part of each CDR3.

TRBV2	TRBJ1-1	CASNPNGMNTEAFF
TRBV5-1	TRBJ2-4	CASSAGSGDIQYF
TRBV7-2	TRBJ1-2	CASSTGQGALSGYTF
TRBV20-1	TRBJ2-5	CSARDVRVGQETQYF
TRBV4-3	TRBJ1-1	CASSQAPNTEAFF
TRBV7-3	TRBJ2-1	CASSSRPGDEQFF
TRBV30	TRBJ2-1	CAWSVRGSSYNEQFF
TRBV2	TRBJ2-3	CASSVPSGFSKGTDTQYF
TRBV30	TRBJ1-4	CAWHRQGAREKLFF
TRBV6-6	TRBJ2-5	CASRKAGGQETQYF
TRBV6-1	TRBJ2-7	CASSGGAGSYEQYF
TRBV12-3/TRBV12-4	TRBJ2-5	CASSLAQGGTQYF
TRBV5-4	TRBJ2-1	CASSLDAGVGFF
TRBV5-4	TRBJ2-2	CASSSTPTNTGELFF
TRBV6-2/TRBV6-3	TRBJ2-1	CASSPRGAHEQFF
TRBV28	TRBJ2-5	CASSMNRGETQYF
TRBV2	TRBJ1-2	CASSERTYYGYTF
TRBV9	TRBJ2-2	CASSVVGGELFF
TRBV6-1	TRBJ2-4	CASSDRVNIQYF
TRBV29-1	TRBJ2-7	CSAGTGPSYEQYF
TRBV5-1	TRBJ2-5	CASSYQRETQYF
TRBV2	TRBJ2-1	CASSDVGINEQFF
TRBV5-1	TRBJ2-3	CASSRGGEDTQYF
TRBV19	TRBJ1-5	CASRSLLGDQPQHF
TRBV9	TRBJ2-2	CASSVTLGLAGKVGELFF
TRBV5-1	TRBJ2-5	CASVNDRGETQYF
TRBV7-3	TRBJ1-6	CASSLGDRNSPLHF
TRBV6-5	TRBJ2-5	CANTGERETQYF
TRBV7-2	TRBJ1-1	CASSPRSGGNTEAFF
TRBV9	TRBJ2-5	CASSAGPGPEETQYF
TRBV20-1	TRBJ2-1	CSAIRPLNSNEQFF
TRBV3-1	TRBJ2-3	CASSQDYRGDTQYF
TRBV28	TRBJ2-6	CASSLIGTAGANVLTF
TRBV15	TRBJ2-2	CATTPMVSATGELFF
TRBV2	TRBJ1-3	CASGVSSENTIYF
TRBV24-1	TRBJ2-5	CATSDQIQETQYF
TRBV6-5	TRBJ2-7	CATGGAYEQYF
TRBV7-2	TRBJ1-2	CASSLVQGARGYTF
TRBV19	TRBJ2-2	CASKAGSRTGELFF
TRBV4-1	TRBJ1-1	CASSQADPTEAFF
TRBV6-5	TRBJ2-2	CASSWSSGGAGTGELFF
TRBV20-1	TRBJ1-2	CSASHRSYGYTF
TRBV7-8	TRBJ2-7	CASSSRGAGAYEQYF